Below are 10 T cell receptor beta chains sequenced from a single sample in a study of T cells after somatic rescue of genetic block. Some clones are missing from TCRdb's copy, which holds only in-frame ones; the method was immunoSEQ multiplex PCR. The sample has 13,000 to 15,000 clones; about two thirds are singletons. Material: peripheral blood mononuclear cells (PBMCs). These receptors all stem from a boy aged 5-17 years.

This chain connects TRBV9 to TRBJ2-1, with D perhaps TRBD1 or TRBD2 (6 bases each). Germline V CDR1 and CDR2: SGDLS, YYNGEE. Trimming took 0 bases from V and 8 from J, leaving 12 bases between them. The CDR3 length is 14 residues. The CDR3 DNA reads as TGTGCCAGCAGCGTAGGCCCGGGGGCGTATGAGCAGTTCTTC. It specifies CASSVGPGAYEQFF. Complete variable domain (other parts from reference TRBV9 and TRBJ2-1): DSGVTQTPKHLITATGQRVTLRCSPRSGDLSVYWYQQSLDQGLQFLIQYYNGEERAKGNILERFSAQQFPDLHSELNLSSLELGDSALYFCASSVGPGAYEQFFGPGTRLTVL.

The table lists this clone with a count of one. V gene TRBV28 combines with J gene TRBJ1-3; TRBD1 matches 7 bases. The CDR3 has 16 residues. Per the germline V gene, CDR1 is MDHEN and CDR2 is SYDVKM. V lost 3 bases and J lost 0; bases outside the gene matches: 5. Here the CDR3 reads CASSFGGTASGNTIYF. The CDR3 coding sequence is TGTGCCAGCAGTTTTGGGGGGACAGCCTCTGGAAACACCATATATTTT.

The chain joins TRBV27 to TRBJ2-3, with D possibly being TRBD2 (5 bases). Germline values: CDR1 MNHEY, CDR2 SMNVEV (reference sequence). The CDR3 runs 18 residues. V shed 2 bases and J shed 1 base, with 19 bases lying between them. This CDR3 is CASSLGPPGAVRTDTQYF. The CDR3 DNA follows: TGTGCCAGCAGTTTAGGCCCCCCTGGAGCGGTACGCACAGATACGCAGTATTTT.

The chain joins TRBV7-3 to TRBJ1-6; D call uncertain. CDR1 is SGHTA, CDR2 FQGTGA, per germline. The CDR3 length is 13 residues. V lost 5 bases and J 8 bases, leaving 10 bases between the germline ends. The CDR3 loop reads CASSPDGDSPLHF. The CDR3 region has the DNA TGTGCCAGCAGCCCGGACGGAGATTCACCCCTCCACTTT.

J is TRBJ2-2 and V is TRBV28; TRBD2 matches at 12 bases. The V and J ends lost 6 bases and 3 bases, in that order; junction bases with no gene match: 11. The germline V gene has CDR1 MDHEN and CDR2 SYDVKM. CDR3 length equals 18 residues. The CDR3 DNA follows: TGTGCCAGCAGGCGACTAGCGGGGGCCTCGACATACACCGGGGAGCTGTTTTTT. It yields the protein CASRRLAGASTYTGELFF.

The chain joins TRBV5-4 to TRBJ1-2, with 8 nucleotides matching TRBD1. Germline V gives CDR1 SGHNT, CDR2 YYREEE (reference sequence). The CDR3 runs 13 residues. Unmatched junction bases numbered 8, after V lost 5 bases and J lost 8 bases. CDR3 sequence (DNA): TGTGCCAGCAGGGCTGACAGGGGACGGGGCTACACCTTC. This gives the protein CASRADRGRGYTF.

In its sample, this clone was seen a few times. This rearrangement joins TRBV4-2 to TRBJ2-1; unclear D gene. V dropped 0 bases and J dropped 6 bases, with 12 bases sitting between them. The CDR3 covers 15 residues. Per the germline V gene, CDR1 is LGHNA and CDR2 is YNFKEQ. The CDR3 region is CASSQDFSGGNEQFF. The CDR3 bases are TGTGCCAGCAGCCAAGATTTTTCGGGTGGCAATGAGCAGTTCTTC.

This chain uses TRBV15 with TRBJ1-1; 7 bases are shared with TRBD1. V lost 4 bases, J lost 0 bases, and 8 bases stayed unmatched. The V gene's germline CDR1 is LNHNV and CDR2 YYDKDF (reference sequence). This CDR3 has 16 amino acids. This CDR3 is CATSTNRGRLNTEAFF. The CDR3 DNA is TGTGCCACCAGCACTAACAGGGGCCGTTTGAACACTGAAGCTTTCTTT.

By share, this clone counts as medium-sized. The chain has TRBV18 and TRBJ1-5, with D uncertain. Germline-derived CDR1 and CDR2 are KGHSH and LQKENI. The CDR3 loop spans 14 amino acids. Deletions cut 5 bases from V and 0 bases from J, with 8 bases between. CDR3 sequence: CASSDKYSNQPQHF. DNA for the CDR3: TGTGCCAGCTCAGACAAGTATAGCAATCAGCCCCAGCATTTT.

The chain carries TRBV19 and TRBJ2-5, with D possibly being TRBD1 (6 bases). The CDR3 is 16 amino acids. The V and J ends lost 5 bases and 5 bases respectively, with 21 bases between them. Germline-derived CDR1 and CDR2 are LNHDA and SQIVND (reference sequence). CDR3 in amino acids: CASSRLADTGWETQYF. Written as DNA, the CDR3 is TGTGCCAGTAGTCGTTTAGCCGATACAGGGTGGGAGACCCAGTACTTC.